The 14 T cell receptor beta chains below come from one sample, sequenced in a study of shared clonotypes between healthy human individuals. Assay: immunoSEQ multiplex PCR; the TCRdb copy retains only in-frame clones and omits some. The sample has under 1,100,000 clones, around 76% seen once. What was sequenced was memory CD4+ T cells sorted from blood. Subset here: CD45RA-negative fraction. Receptor source: a man aged 18-30 years in good health.

This clone was picked up a small number of times. The rearrangement joins TRBV7-2 to TRBJ2-3; 10 bases match TRBD2. The CDR3 covers 16 residues. Germline CDR1 and CDR2: SGHTA and FQGNSA. V shed 4 bases and J 3 bases; nucleotides not matched to a gene: 7. In DNA form, the CDR3 reads TGTGCCAGCAGCTCCCAGACTAGCGGGCGGACAGATACGCAGTATTTT. Its protein product is CASSSQTSGRTDTQYF.

The genes are TRBV30 and TRBJ2-3, with D possibly being TRBD2 (7 bases). Trimming shortened V by 8 bases and J by 3 bases, and 15 bases separated the two germline ends. The germline CDR1 and CDR2 sequences are GTSNPN and SVGIG (reference sequence). The CDR3 has 13 amino acids. CDR3 loop: CARAGAGTDTQYF. In DNA, the CDR3 is TGTGCCCGCGCGGGGGCGGGGACAGATACGCAGTATTTT.

The chain recombines TRBV27 with TRBJ2-3; no firm D call. V was cut by 8 bases and J by 0 bases, with 18 bases left in between. The CDR3 loop spans 16 amino acids. Germline V gene data show CDR1 as MNHEY and CDR2 as SMNVEV (reference sequence). The CDR3 reads CASGIGTLTSTDTQYF. The CDR3 bases are TGTGCCAGCGGTATCGGCACCCTTACTAGCACAGATACGCAGTATTTT.

In its sample, this clone was seen a few times. J is TRBJ2-1 and V is TRBV29-1; D not resolved. Per the germline V gene, CDR1 is SQVTM and CDR2 is ANQGSEA. The CDR3 sequence is 11 residues long. The ends were cut back, 6 bases at V and 10 bases at J, with 13 bases in the middle. CDR3 nucleotide sequence: TGCAGCGTGACTTGGGGTCCGGAGCAGTTCTTC. Encoded protein: CSVTWGPEQFF.

The chain recombines TRBV11-2 with TRBJ1-2; D may be TRBD1 (5 bases). The CDR3 covers 15 residues. From germline, CDR1 is SGHAT and CDR2 FQNNGV. Trimming cost V 5 bases and J 2 bases, with 15 bases left between them. This chain's CDR3 is CASSPPTVGNYGYTF. The CDR3 region has the DNA TGTGCCAGCAGCCCCCCGACAGTCGGAAACTATGGCTACACCTTC.

This clone was recorded only once. The chain's CDR3 is CASSLTLAGGRYNEQFF. DNA for the CDR3: TGTGCCAGCAGCTTAACGTTAGCGGGGGGCAGATACAATGAGCAGTTCTTC. V and J are TRBV7-9 and TRBJ2-1, with 10 bases fitting TRBD2. V lost 2 bases to trimming and J lost 4 bases; unmatched junction nucleotides: 8. Germline CDR1 is SEHNR and CDR2 is FQNEAQ (reference sequence). This CDR3 is built from 17 residues.

The chain employs TRBV7-2 and TRBJ1-3, with a tentative D call TRBD1 (5 bases). CDR3 length equals 15 residues. Germline V gene data show CDR1 as SGHTA and CDR2 as FQGNSA. The V gene lost 2 bases and the J gene lost 4 bases, with 12 bases spanning the gap. This CDR3 reads CASSLRGQGGNTIYF. CDR3 in DNA: TGTGCCAGCAGCTTAAGGGGTCAGGGAGGAAACACCATATATTTT. Together with reference TRBV7-2 and TRBJ1-3, the CDR3 gives the full variable domain: GAGVSQSPSNKVTEKGKDVELRCDPISGHTALYWYRQSLGQGLEFLIYFQGNSAPDKSGLPSDRFSAERTGGSVSTLTIQRTQQEDSAVYLCASSLRGQGGNTIYFGEGSWLTVV.

This clone was seen once. J is TRBJ2-3 and V is TRBV19, with D perhaps TRBD2 (5 bases). The V and J ends lost 6 bases and 2 bases respectively, with 15 bases between them. CDR1 is LNHDA, CDR2 SQIVND, per germline (reference sequence). CDR3 length equals 15 residues. CDR3 nucleotides: TGTGCCAGTAGGAATACTAGACTCGACACAGATACGCAGTATTTT. This translates into CASRNTRLDTDTQYF.

The genes are TRBV11-2 and TRBJ2-1, with no clear D. V was shortened by 5 bases and J by 0 bases, with 11 bases between the two germline ends. The CDR3 has 15 amino acids. CDR1 is SGHAT and CDR2 is FQNNGV in the germline V gene. The CDR3 spells CASSLTFSSYNEQFF. For the CDR3, the DNA is TGTGCCAGCAGCCTGACATTTAGCTCCTACAATGAGCAGTTCTTC.

The chain recombines TRBV5-1 with TRBJ2-1, with 10 bases aligning to TRBD2. J lost 9 bases, V lost 4 bases, and 10 bases had no gene match. CDR3 length equals 15 residues. Germline V gene lookup returns CDR1 SGHRS and CDR2 YFSETQ. CDR3 in amino acids: CASSLPSGGSSEQFF. As DNA, the CDR3 is TGCGCCAGCAGCCTTCCTAGCGGGGGCTCAAGTGAGCAGTTCTTC.

The chain carries TRBV12-5 and TRBJ1-4; 7 bases are shared with TRBD1. This CDR3 has 17 amino acids. Germline CDR1 reads LGHNT; CDR2 reads FRNRAP. V lost 5 bases, J lost 8 bases, and 17 bases stayed unmatched. The CDR3, as DNA: TGTGCTAGTGGTCCTTCTGGCTCGGGACAGATTGGGGAAAAACTGTTTTTT. As protein: CASGPSGSGQIGEKLFF.

The rearrangement joins TRBV7-3 to TRBJ1-5, with TRBD1 as a possible D gene (5 bases). This CDR3 is built from 14 residues. The V end lost 1 base, the J end lost 8 bases, and 12 bases lay between the germline ends. Germline V CDR1 and CDR2: SGHTA, FQGTGA. The CDR3 DNA sequence: TGTGCCAGCAGCTTAAGCGGGGGATCGGAGCCCCAGCATTTT. Residues: CASSLSGGSEPQHF. Full variable domain (remainder filled in from reference TRBV7-3 and TRBJ1-5): GAGVSQTPSNKVTEKGKYVELRCDPISGHTALYWYRQSLGQGPEFLIYFQGTGAADDSGLPNDRFFAVRPEGSVSTLKIQRTERGDSAVYLCASSLSGGSEPQHFGDGTRLSIL.

The chain has TRBV5-1 and TRBJ2-3, with 7 bases that match TRBD2. Germline CDR1 is SGHRS and CDR2 is YFSETQ. The CDR3 is made up of 14 amino acids. Trimming took 3 bases from V and 1 from J; bases not matched to a gene: 2. CDR3 nucleotide sequence: TGCGCCAGCAGCTCAAGCGGGGGCACAGATACGCAGTATTTT. Translated: CASSSSGGTDTQYF.

A note on this clone: The junction departs from the called germline gene at one end, perhaps through a read error. CDR3 region: CAISESLGNLWEGF. The CDR3 DNA is TGTGCCATCAGTGAAAGTCTGGGTAATTTGTGGGAAGGCTTC. This chain uses TRBV10-3 with TRBJ2-7; D remains ambiguous. This CDR3 is 14 amino acids long. Germline V gene data show CDR1 as ENHRY and CDR2 as SYGVKD.